This T cell receptor (beta chain) is from a study of T cells in Graves' hyperthyroidism and ophthalmopathy. The wider study: The blood sample was taken at first diagnosis, before treatment began. Notes on the study in general: Stable hyperthyroidism and ophthalmopathy were separated using 13 V-J signatures. Peripheral blood also featured most of the thyroid clonotypes expanded above 0.001.

Regarding this clonotype: Antigen unknown.

Amplified regions were TCR beta CDR3 sequences from RNA transcripts. A first-round RT-PCR of the TCR CDR3 used the HTBI primer set. Via MiXCR, TCRdb re-called the multiplex PCR reads, giving one row per CDR3 protein. The sample carries some 490,000 distinct CDR3 sequences, 15% to 20% recorded once. CDR3 size: 17 residues. Trimming took 2 bases from V and 1 from J; bases not matched to a gene: 10. Germline V gives CDR1 MNHEY, CDR2 SVGAGI. This sequence joins TRBV6-5 and TRBJ2-7, with TRBD2 matching over 8 bases. The specimen sequenced was blood. The source of this sequence is a woman aged 25 to 39 with Graves' ophthalmopathy. This CDR3 reads CASSYPSSGSRSYEQYF. CDR3 nucleotides: TGTGCCAGCAGTTACCCGTCCAGCGGGAGTAGATCCTACGAGCAGTACTTC.